The entry below describes one T cell receptor (beta chain). The length of the CDR3 is 15 residues. V gave up 4 bases and J gave up 1 base, with 14 bases separating them. Germline V gene lookup returns CDR1 SGHRS and CDR2 YFSETQ. The data originate from a study of blood T cell repertoires in COVID-19. As for the study in general: PBMCs, B-cell-depleted T cells, or T cells were the source of the cDNA or gDNA that made up the material.

Some clones are missing from TCRdb's copy, which holds only in-frame ones; the method was immunoSEQ multiplex PCR. The sample shows 230,000 or so clones, about four fifths of them seen only once. The sample consisted of peripheral blood. The V call is TRBV5-1, the J call TRBJ1-1, with D tentatively TRBD1 (5 bases). The clonotype originates from a woman aged 80 or over with COVID-19, enrolled during active disease. CDR3: CASSPGPGKNTEAFF. The DNA of the CDR3 is TGCGCCAGCAGCCCGGGCCCAGGGAAGAACACTGAAGCTTTCTTT.